This T cell receptor (beta chain) appears in the sequencing data of a study of STAT5B mutations in CD4+ large granular lymphocyte leukemia. Study-wide results and caveats: Main leukemic clonotypes were patient-specific, but approximately 25% appeared at low frequency elsewhere. Patient CD4-sorted repertoires stayed more clonal than healthy ones after leukemic-clone removal. Compared with healthy controls (2/35), patient top clones favored TRBV06 (8/27).

Germline values: CDR1 KGHSH, CDR2 LQKENI. The CDR3 has 14 residues. V lost 0 bases to trimming and J lost 1 base, with 6 bases between them. A remark on this clone: Its antigen is unknown.

This was a survey-level run. Using immunoSEQ multiplex PCR, the repertoire was profiled, and TCRdb retains in-frame clones only, with some absent. In the table there are tens of thousands of clones, about 86% of which are singletons. This sequence joins TRBV18 and TRBJ2-5, with no clear D. The sample was CD4+ T cells from blood buffy coats. This TCR was recovered from a human donor in good health. The CDR3 loop reads CASSPPASQETQYF. In DNA, the CDR3 is TGTGCCAGCTCACCACCGGCCAGCCAAGAGACCCAGTACTTC. The complete variable domain, with remaining parts taken from reference TRBV18 and TRBJ2-5, reads NAGVMQNPRHLVRRRGQEARLRCSPMKGHSHVYWYRQLPEEGLKFMVYLQKENIIDESGMPKERFSAEFPKEGPSILRIQQVVRGDSAAYFCASSPPASQETQYFGPGTRLLVL.